This TCR beta chain was found in a study of monozygotic twins with inflammatory bowel disease. Regarding the study as a whole: Varied immunosuppressive treatments among patients may have increased repertoire variability. Among IBD patients, fewer clonotypes were shared with others than among healthy twins, especially with disease activity.

Germline CDR1 is SGHNT and CDR2 is YYREEE (reference sequence). The CDR3 spans 18 residues. Collection of an approximately 2.5 ml blood sample took place per donor. Template switching introduced UMIs that contain a 6-nucleotide sample barcode. TCRdb reworked the 5' RACE reads into one entry per CDR3 protein, no DNA. Its clone listing holds some 170,000 distinct CDR3 sequences. On this clonotype: Its antigen is not identified.

Sequencing was done on a sample of blood. This TCR was recovered from a human donor with ulcerative colitis or Crohn's disease, or a healthy co-twin of an affected twin (not recorded which). The rearrangement links TRBV5-4 to TRBJ1-1; TCRdb designates TRBD1, a call that cannot be tested without DNA. CDR3 in amino acids: CASSLGGPRGPENTEAFF.